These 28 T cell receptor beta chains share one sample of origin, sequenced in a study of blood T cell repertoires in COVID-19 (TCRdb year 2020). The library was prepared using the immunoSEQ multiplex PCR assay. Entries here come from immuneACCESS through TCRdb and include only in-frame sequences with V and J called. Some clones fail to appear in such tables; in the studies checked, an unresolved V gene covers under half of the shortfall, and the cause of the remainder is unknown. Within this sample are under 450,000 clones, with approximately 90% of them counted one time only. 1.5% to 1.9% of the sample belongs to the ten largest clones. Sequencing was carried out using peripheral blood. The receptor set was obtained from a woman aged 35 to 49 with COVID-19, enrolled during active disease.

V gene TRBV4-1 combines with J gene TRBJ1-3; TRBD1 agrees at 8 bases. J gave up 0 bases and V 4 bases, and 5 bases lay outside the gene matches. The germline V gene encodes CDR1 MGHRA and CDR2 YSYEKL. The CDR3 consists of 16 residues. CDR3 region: CASSLTGGSSGNTIYF. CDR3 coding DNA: TGCGCCAGCAGCCTTACAGGGGGAAGCTCTGGAAACACCATATATTTT.

CDR3 region: CASSPYPGADYGYTF. CDR3 DNA sequence: TGTGCCAGCAGCCCATATCCAGGGGCAGACTATGGCTACACCTTC. V and J are TRBV7-3 and TRBJ1-2; the D gene is possibly TRBD1 (6 bases). Germline CDR1 SGHTA, CDR2 FQGTGA. The CDR3 length is 15 residues. V gave up 5 bases and J gave up 3 bases, with 16 bases separating them. Full variable domain (outside the CDR3, taken from reference TRBV7-3 and TRBJ1-2): GAGVSQTPSNKVTEKGKYVELRCDPISGHTALYWYRQSLGQGPEFLIYFQGTGAADDSGLPNDRFFAVRPEGSVSTLKIQRTERGDSAVYLCASSPYPGADYGYTFGSGTRLTVV.

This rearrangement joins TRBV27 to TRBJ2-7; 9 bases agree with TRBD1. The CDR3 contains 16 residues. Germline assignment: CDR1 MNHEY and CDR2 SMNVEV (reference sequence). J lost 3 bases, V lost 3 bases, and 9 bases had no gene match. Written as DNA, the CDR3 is TGTGCCAGCAGTTTGACTCCGGGACAGGGCGGCTACGAGCAGTACTTC. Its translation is CASSLTPGQGGYEQYF.

CDR3 in amino acids: CASSQMGQSTDTQYF. The CDR3 DNA sequence: TGTGCCAGCAGCCAAATGGGACAGAGCACAGATACGCAGTATTTT. The rearrangement joins TRBV3-1 (or the pseudogene TRBV3-2) to TRBJ2-3; 7 positions agree with TRBD1. CDR1 and CDR2 from the germline V gene are LGHDT and YNNKEL (reference sequence). The CDR3 sequence is 15 residues long. The V and J ends lost 2 bases and 0 bases, in that order; junction bases with no gene match: 2.

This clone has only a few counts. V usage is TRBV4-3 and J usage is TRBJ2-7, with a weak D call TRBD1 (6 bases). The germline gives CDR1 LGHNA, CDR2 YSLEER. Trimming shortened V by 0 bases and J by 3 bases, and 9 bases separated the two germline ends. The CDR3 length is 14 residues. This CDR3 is CASSQDRGNYEQYF. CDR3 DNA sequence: TGCGCCAGCAGCCAAGACAGGGGTAACTACGAGCAGTACTTC.

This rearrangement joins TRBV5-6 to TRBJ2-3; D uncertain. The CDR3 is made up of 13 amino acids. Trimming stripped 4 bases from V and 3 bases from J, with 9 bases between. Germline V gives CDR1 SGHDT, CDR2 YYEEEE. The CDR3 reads CASSPFGTDTQYF. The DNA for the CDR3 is TGTGCCAGCAGCCCTTTCGGGACAGATACGCAGTATTTT.

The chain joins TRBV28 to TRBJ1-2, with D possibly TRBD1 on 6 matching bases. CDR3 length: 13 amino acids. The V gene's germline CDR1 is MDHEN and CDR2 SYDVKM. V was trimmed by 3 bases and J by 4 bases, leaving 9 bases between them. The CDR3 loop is CASSFPGAYGYTF. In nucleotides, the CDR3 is TGTGCCAGCAGTTTTCCAGGGGCCTATGGCTACACCTTC.

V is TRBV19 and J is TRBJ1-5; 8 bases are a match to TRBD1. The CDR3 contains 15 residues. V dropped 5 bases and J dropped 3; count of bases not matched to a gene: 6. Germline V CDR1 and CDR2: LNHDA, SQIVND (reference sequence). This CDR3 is CASSPGGFPNQPQHF. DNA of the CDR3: TGTGCCAGTAGTCCAGGGGGCTTCCCCAATCAGCCCCAGCATTTT.

CDR3 loop: CATSDALAGVVNEQFF. Here the CDR3 DNA reads TGTGCCACCAGTGACGCGCTAGCGGGGGTGGTCAATGAGCAGTTCTTC. This chain connects TRBV24-1 to TRBJ2-1; 10 bases map to TRBD2. This CDR3 region has 16 residues. V was pared by 4 bases and J by 6 bases, with 8 bases of the junction left unmatched. Germline V gene data show CDR1 as KGHDR and CDR2 as SFDVKD.

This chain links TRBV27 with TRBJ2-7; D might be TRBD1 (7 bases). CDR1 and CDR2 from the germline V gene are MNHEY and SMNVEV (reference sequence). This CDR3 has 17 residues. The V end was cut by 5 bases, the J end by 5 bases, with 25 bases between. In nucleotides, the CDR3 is TGTGCCAGCAGTGAGACAGGGCCGGGAGACTTGCGGAACGAGCAGTACTTC. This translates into CASSETGPGDLRNEQYF.

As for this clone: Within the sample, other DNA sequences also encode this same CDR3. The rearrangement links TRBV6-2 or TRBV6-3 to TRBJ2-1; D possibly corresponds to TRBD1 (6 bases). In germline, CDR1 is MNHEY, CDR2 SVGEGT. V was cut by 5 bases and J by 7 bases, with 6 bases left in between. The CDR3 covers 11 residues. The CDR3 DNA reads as TGTGCCAGCAGTCAGGGGAATGAGCAGTTCTTC. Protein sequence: CASSQGNEQFF.

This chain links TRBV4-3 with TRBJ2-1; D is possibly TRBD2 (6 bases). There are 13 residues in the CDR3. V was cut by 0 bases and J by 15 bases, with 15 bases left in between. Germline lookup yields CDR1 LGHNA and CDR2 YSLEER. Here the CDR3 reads CASSQEGEVSAFF. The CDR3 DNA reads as TGCGCCAGCAGCCAAGAAGGGGAGGTGTCGGCGTTCTTC.

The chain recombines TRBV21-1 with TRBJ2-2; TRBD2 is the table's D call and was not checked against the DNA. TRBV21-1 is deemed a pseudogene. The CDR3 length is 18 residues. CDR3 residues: CASSKTGRLALDTGELFF. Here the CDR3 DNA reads TGTGCCAGCAGCAAAACGGGTCGGCTAGCCCTGGATACCGGGGAGCTGTTTTTT.

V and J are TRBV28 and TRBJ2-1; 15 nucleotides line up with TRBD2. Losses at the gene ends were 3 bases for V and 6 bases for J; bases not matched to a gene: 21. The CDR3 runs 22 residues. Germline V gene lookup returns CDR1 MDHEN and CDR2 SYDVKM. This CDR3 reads CASSFGGIPGLAGGSLCNEQFF. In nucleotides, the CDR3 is TGTGCCAGCAGTTTCGGGGGGATCCCGGGACTAGCGGGAGGCTCCCTTTGCAATGAGCAGTTCTTC. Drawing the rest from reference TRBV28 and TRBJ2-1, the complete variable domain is DVKVTQSSRYLVKRTGEKVFLECVQDMDHENMFWYRQDPGLGLRLIYFSYDVKMKEKGDIPEGYSVSREKKERFSLILESASTNQTSMYLCASSFGGIPGLAGGSLCNEQFFGPGTRLTVL.

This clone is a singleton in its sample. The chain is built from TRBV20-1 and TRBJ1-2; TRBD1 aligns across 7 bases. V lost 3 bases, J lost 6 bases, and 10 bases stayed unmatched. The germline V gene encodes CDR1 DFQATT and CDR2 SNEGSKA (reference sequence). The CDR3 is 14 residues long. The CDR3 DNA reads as TGCAGTGCTAGTGCTCCTAGGACAGGACATGGCTACACCTTC. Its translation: CSASAPRTGHGYTF.

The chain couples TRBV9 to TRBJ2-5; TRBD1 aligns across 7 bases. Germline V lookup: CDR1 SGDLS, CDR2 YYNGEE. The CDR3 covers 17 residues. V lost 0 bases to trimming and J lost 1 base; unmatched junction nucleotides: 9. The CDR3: CASSVAPDRSIQETQYF. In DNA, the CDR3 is TGTGCCAGCAGCGTAGCACCGGACAGGTCGATCCAAGAGACCCAGTACTTC. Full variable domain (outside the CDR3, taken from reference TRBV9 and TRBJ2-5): DSGVTQTPKHLITATGQRVTLRCSPRSGDLSVYWYQQSLDQGLQFLIQYYNGEERAKGNILERFSAQQFPDLHSELNLSSLELGDSALYFCASSVAPDRSIQETQYFGPGTRLLVL.

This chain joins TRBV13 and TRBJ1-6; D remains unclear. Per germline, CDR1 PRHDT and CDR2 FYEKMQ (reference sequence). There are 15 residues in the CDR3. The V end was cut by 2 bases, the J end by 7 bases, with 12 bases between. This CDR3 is CASSLNPTLNSPLHF. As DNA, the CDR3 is TGTGCCAGCAGCTTAAACCCGACATTGAATTCACCCCTCCACTTT.

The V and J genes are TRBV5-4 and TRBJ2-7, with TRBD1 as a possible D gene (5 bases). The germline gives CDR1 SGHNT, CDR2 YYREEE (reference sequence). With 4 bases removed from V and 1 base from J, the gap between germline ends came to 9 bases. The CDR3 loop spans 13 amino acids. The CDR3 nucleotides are TGTGCCAGCAGCCCCAGGGAATCCTACGAGCAGTACTTC. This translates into CASSPRESYEQYF.

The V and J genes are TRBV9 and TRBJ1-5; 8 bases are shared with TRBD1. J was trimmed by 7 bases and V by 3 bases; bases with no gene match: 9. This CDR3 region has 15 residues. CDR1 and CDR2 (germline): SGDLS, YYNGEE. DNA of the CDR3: TGTGCCAGCAGCGAGGCAGGGGGCGAGTGGCAGCCCCAGCATTTT. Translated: CASSEAGGEWQPQHF.

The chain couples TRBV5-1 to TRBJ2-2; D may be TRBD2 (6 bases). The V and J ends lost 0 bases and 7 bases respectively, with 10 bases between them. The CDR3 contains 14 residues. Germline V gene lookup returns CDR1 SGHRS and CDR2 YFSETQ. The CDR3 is CASSLDPGVGELFF. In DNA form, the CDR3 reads TGCGCCAGCAGCTTGGATCCGGGAGTCGGGGAGCTGTTTTTT.

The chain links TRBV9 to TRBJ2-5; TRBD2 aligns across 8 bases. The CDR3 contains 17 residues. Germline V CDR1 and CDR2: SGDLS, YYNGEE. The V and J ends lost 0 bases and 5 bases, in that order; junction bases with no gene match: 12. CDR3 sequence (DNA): TGTGCCAGCAGCGTAGGACAGCGGGGGACCCCACGGGAGACCCAGTACTTC. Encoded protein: CASSVGQRGTPRETQYF.

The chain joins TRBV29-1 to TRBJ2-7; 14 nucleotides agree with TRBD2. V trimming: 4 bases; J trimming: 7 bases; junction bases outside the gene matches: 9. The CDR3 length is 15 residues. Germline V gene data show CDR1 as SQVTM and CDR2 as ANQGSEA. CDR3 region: CSVGLAGGPFEEQYF. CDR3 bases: TGCAGCGTTGGACTAGCGGGAGGGCCGTTTGAGGAGCAGTACTTC.

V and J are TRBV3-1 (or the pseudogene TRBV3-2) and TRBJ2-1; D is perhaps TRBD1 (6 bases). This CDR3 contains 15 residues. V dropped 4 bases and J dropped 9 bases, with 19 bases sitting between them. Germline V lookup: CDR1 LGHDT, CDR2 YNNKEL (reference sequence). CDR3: CASSRGLQGQSEQFF. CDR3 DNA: TGTGCCAGCAGCCGGGGGCTCCAGGGGCAAAGTGAGCAGTTCTTC.

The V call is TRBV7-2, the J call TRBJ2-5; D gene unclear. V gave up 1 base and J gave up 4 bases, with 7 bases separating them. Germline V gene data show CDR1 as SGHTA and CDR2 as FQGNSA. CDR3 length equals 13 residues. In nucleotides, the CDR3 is TGTGCCAGCAGCTTAGACCCGGGAGAGACCCAGTACTTC. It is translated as CASSLDPGETQYF.

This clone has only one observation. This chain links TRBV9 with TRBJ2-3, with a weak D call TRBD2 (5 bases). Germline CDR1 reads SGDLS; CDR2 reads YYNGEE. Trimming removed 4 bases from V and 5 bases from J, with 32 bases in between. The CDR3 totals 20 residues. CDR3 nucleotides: TGTGCCAGCAGCCTATACCAATTTTGGCTCGAGGGCCCGATTGTAGATACGCAGTATTTT. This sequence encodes CASSLYQFWLEGPIVDTQYF.

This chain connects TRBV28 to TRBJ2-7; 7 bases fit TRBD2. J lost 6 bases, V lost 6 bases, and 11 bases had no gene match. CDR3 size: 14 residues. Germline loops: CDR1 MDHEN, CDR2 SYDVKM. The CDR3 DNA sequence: TGTGCCAGCAGCCCCGCGGGGGATTCGTCCGAGCAGTACTTC. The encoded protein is CASSPAGDSSEQYF.

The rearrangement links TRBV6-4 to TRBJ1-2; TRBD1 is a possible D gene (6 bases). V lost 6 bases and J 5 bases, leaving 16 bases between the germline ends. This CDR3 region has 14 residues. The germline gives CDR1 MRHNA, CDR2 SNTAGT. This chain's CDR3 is CASSSDRTSYGYTF. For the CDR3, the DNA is TGTGCCAGCAGCTCGGACAGAACATCATATGGCTACACCTTC.

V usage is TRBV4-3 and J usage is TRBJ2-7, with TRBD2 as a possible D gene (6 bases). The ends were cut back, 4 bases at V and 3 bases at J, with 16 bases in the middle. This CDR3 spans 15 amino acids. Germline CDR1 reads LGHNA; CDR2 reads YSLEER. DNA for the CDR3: TGCGCCAGCAGCCTACGTGCGGGGACGAACTACGAGCAGTACTTC. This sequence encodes CASSLRAGTNYEQYF.